The entry below describes one T cell receptor beta chain. Its matching antigen is unknown. The sample belongs to a study of cytomegalovirus exposure and HLA in healthy donors. Regarding the study as a whole: Most CMV-associated TCR beta chains appeared HLA-restricted in a later analysis. Apart from CMV serostatus, no immune exposure information was available. Prior analysis indicated that the majority of TCR beta V segments exhibited productivity approximately 87% or approximately 30% of the time.

With 60 Vbeta and 13 Jbeta primers, the PCR was carried out. Repertoires were generated with immunoSEQ multiplex PCR, while TCRdb's copy carries only in-frame clones and drops some. There are 95,000 or so clones in the sample; 81% occur only once, and approximately 4% lies in the top ten. This receptor was obtained from a woman in her seventies in good health and CMV-seropositive. Specimen: PBMCs.

CDR3 bases: TGCGCCAGCAGCGGCCTTTCACGGACTAGCGGCTACGAGCAGTACTTC. Its protein product is CASSGLSRTSGYEQYF. The chain links TRBV5-1 to TRBJ2-7; 10 nucleotides line up with TRBD2. In germline, CDR1 is SGHRS, CDR2 YFSETQ. V was clipped by 4 bases and J by 3 bases; unmatched bases: 10. The CDR3 has 16 residues.